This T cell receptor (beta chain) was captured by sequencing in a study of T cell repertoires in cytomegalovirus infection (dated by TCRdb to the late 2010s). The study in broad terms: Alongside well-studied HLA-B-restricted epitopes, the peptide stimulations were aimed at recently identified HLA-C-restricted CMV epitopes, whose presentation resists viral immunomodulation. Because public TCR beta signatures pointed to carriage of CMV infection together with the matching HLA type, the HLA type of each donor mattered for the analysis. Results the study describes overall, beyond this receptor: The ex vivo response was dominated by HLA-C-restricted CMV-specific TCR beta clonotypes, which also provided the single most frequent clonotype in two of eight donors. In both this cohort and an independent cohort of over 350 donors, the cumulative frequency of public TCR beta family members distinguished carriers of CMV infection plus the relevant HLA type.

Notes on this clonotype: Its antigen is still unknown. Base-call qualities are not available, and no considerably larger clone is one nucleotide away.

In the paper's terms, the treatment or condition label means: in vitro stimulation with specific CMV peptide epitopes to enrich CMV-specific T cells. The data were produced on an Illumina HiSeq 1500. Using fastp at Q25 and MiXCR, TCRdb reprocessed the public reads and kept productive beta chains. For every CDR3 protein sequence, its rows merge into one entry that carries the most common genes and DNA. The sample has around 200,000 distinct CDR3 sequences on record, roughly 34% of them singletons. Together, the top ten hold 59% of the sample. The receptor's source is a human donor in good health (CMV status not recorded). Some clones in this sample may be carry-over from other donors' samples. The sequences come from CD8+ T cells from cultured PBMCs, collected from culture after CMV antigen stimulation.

The CDR3 sequence is CASSYSDRASGQPQHF. The DNA sequence is TGTGCCAGCAGTTACTCGGACAGGGCGTCCGGTCAGCCCCAGCATTTT. This sequence uses TRBV6-2 or TRBV6-3 and TRBJ1-5; TRBD1 aligns with 8 central bases. V and J are trimmed by 0 bases and 6 bases, and the gene matches miss 7 bases of the junction. The germline V gene provides CDR1 MNHEY and CDR2 SVGEGT. The CDR3 measures 16 amino acids from cysteine to phenylalanine. The sequence is cut down to CDR3 DNA, 48 bases in frame from base 1.